This T cell receptor (beta chain) is drawn from a study of CD8 T cells in Susac syndrome. After extraction with the RNeasy kit, about 0.5 to 1 ug of the RNA was reverse transcribed using random hexamers. Multiplex PCR with immunoSEQ amplified the TCR beta CDR3 across 54 Vbeta and 13 Jbeta. MiXCR, run by TCRdb on the immunoSEQ multiplex PCR reads, gives a single entry per CDR3 protein. Among some 450,000 distinct CDR3 sequences listed, more than 80% were seen once. The authors sequenced TCR beta from blood CD8+ and CD4+ T cells. Each multiple sclerosis control was a treatment-naive patient with relapsing-remitting disease that was either stable or active. Negative isolation was applied to CD8+ and CD4+ T cells, and FACS enrichment was applied to TEMRA cells. The source is a human donor with multiple sclerosis. The source material was CD8+ T cells from PBMCs.

CDR3 loop: CASSFGGQGEQFF. DNA of the CDR3: TGTGCCAGCAGCTTTGGGGGTCAAGGTGAGCAGTTCTTC. V and J are TRBV7-9 and TRBJ2-1, with D perhaps matching TRBD1 or TRBD2 (5 bases each). CDR1 and CDR2 (germline): SEHNR, FQNEAQ (reference sequence). Trimming took 3 bases from V and 9 from J, leaving 12 bases between them. The CDR3 loop spans 13 amino acids.